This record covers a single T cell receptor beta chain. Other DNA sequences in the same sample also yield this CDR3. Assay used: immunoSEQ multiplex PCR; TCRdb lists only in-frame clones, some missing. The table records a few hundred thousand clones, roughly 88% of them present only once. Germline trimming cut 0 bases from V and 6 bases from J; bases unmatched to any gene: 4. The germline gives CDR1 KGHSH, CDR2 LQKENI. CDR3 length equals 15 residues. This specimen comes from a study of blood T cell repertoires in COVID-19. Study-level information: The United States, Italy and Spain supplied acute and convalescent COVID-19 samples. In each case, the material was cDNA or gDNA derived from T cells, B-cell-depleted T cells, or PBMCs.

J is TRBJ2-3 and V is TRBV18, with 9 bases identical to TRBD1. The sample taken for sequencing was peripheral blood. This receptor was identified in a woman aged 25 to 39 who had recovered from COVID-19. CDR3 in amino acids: CASSPPGQGSDTQYF. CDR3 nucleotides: TGTGCCAGCTCACCACCGGGACAGGGTAGCGATACGCAGTATTTT. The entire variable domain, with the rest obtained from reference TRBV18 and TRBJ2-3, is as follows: NAGVMQNPRHLVRRRGQEARLRCSPMKGHSHVYWYRQLPEEGLKFMVYLQKENIIDESGMPKERFSAEFPKEGPSILRIQQVVRGDSAAYFCASSPPGQGSDTQYFGPGTRLTVL.